This T cell receptor beta chain stems from a study of CD8+ T cells in alopecia areata. Whole-study context: Transfer of skin from 6-12-month-old C3H/HeJ graft donors with spontaneous alopecia was made to roughly 6-10-week-old female C3H/HeJ mice. Broader study findings: Lesional tissue from the scalp (especially in alopecia totalis/universalis) showed higher clonality than normal scalp. Unlike in mice, where it was clearer, TCR sharing across patients was less clear, possibly HLA-related.

RNA extraction was followed by reverse transcription into cDNA, which acted as the sequencing template. Sequenced by immunoSEQ multiplex PCR; TCRdb stores in-frame clones only, minus some. The sample is made up of approximately 300,000 clones, none counted only once. The CDR3 contains 14 residues. V was pared by 2 bases and J by 0 bases, with 1 base of the junction left unmatched. CDR1 is NNHNN and CDR2 is SYGAGS in the germline V gene (reference sequence). Scientists pooled cutaneous lymph node cells and sorted them on CD4, CD8alpha, NKG2D, NKG2ACE and other markers. About this clone: Its antigen is currently unknown. Genes and germline come from the mouse. The read halts 4 residues ahead of the CDR3 end, with the missing end drawn from the germline J gene. The sample has other DNA sequences that encode this CDR3 too.

The sequence derives from a C3H/HeJ mouse with alopecia areata. MHC haplotype of the strain: H2-k. Sequencing was performed on CD4+ T cells sorted from a lymph node. V gene TRBV13-2 combines with J gene TRBJ1-1, with 7 bases matching TRBD1. CDR3 DNA (partial): TGTGCCAGCGGTGAGGGGACAGCAAACACA. The encoded protein is CASGEGTANT. The whole CDR3 sequence reads CASGEGTANTEVFF.